This TCR beta chain was recorded in a study of shared clonotypes between healthy human individuals. Study outcomes and limitations: Some clonotypes were shared by all four sorted-subset donors, while others were not shared. The non-shared ones had lower generation probabilities than the shared ones.

On this clone itself: Its antigen is still unknown.

V lost 6 bases and J 0 bases, leaving 3 bases between the germline ends. CDR1 and CDR2 (germline): ENHRY, SYGVKD. The CDR3 is made up of 13 amino acids. Sequenced by immunoSEQ multiplex PCR; TCRdb stores in-frame clones only, minus some. This sample has about 1.5 million clones, with roughly 98% found just once. The gene calls are TRBV10-3 and TRBJ2-6; D ambiguous. Sequencing was performed on naive CD4+ T cells sorted from blood. Subset noted: CD45RA+ positively selected. This TCR was recovered from a man aged 25-45 years in good health. The CDR3 coding sequence is TGTGCCATCAGCATCTCTGGGGCCAACGTCCTGACTTTC. Translation: CAISISGANVLTF.